These 19 T cell receptor beta chains came from one sample sequenced in a study of T cell changes during pregnancy in multiple sclerosis (dated by TCRdb to between 2018 and 2021). Library creation used the immunoSEQ multiplex PCR assay. Held by TCRdb, this immuneACCESS table contains in-frame sequences only and omits some clones. Under half of the omission traces to an unresolved V gene where checked; the cause of the rest is unknown. This sample has fewer than 50,000 clones in its table, and around nine tenths of those were observed once. The ten most abundant clones make up 0.6% to 0.8% of the sample. The source material was CD4+ T cells from peripheral blood mononuclear cells, sampled in the second trimester of pregnancy. These TCRs come from a female donor in good health, enrolled as a control in a pregnancy study.

This clone was recorded once. The chain is built from TRBV25-1 and TRBJ2-1; 10 nucleotides agree with TRBD2. The CDR3 extends over 15 amino acids. Per germline, CDR1 MGHDK and CDR2 SYGVNS. The V segment lost 5 bases and the J segment 2 bases; nucleotides outside the gene matches: 3. CDR3 in amino acids: CASSRAGGAYNEQFF. CDR3 in DNA: TGTGCCAGCAGTCGAGCGGGGGGGGCCTACAATGAGCAGTTCTTC.

This chain connects TRBV7-9 to TRBJ2-2; possibly TRBD2 for D (5 bases). CDR1 is SEHNR, CDR2 FQNEAQ, per germline (reference sequence). V lost 2 bases to trimming and J lost 3 bases, with 10 bases between them. This CDR3 contains 15 residues. The CDR3 here is CASSLRGLDTGELFF. CDR3 nucleotide sequence: TGTGCCAGCAGCTTAAGAGGGTTGGACACCGGGGAGCTGTTTTTT.

The V gene is TRBV29-1, the J gene TRBJ2-1, with 8 bases lining up with TRBD1. The CDR3 spans 12 residues. Germline V gene sequence: CDR1 SQVTM, CDR2 ANQGSEA. The junction had 4 bases not matched to a gene; V was cut back by 3 bases and J by 9 bases. CDR3 residues: CSVDRGRGEQFF. DNA of the CDR3: TGCAGCGTTGACAGGGGGCGGGGTGAGCAGTTCTTC.

This rearrangement joins TRBV9 to TRBJ2-3; D is possibly TRBD2 (5 bases). CDR1 is SGDLS, CDR2 YYNGEE, per germline. V was cut by 0 bases and J by 1 base, with 12 bases left in between. This CDR3 has 16 residues. This chain's CDR3 is CASSVAPSGGTDTQYF. DNA of the CDR3: TGTGCCAGCAGCGTAGCGCCCTCCGGGGGCACAGATACGCAGTATTTT.

The V call is TRBV2, the J call TRBJ1-6; D call uncertain. Germline V gene data show CDR1 as SNHLY and CDR2 as FYNNEI. This CDR3 region has 13 residues. Trimming took 11 bases from V and 7 from J, leaving 15 bases between them. The CDR3 reads CACTGRENSPLHF. The CDR3 DNA sequence: TGTGCCTGTACGGGGAGGGAGAATTCACCCCTCCACTTT. The variable domain in full, with the rest retrieved from reference TRBV2 and TRBJ1-6, is EPEVTQTPSHQVTQMGQEVILRCVPISNHLYFYWYRQILGQKVEFLVSFYNNEISEKSEIFDDQFSVERPDGSNFTLKIRSTKLEDSAMYFCACTGRENSPLHFGNGTRLTVT.

This clone came up once. V gene TRBV27 combines with J gene TRBJ2-7; 7 nucleotides match TRBD2. CDR1 MNHEY and CDR2 SMNVEV come from the germline V gene (reference sequence). The CDR3 consists of 13 residues. The V and J ends lost 2 bases and 3 bases, in that order; junction bases with no gene match: 1. In DNA form, the CDR3 reads TGTGCCAGCAGTTTAACGGGGGGCTACGAGCAGTACTTC. Protein sequence: CASSLTGGYEQYF.

V usage is TRBV7-2 and J usage is TRBJ2-3; 7 bases are a match to TRBD1. Per germline, CDR1 SGHTA and CDR2 FQGNSA. This CDR3 spans 14 amino acids. V shed 5 bases and J 6 bases; nucleotides not matched to a gene: 8. Here the CDR3 reads CASSRGYRGDTQYF. The DNA of the CDR3 is TGTGCCAGCAGCAGGGGATACAGGGGTGATACGCAGTATTTT.

The chain combines TRBV5-4 with TRBJ1-1; D remains ambiguous. Trimming removed 3 bases from V and 2 bases from J, with 14 bases in between. Germline V gives CDR1 SGHNT, CDR2 YYREEE (reference sequence). The CDR3 runs to 15 residues. The CDR3 sequence: CASSWGATPNTEAFF. Here the CDR3 DNA reads TGTGCCAGCAGCTGGGGAGCCACCCCTAACACTGAAGCTTTCTTT. The variable domain in full, with the rest retrieved from reference TRBV5-4 and TRBJ1-1, is ETGVTQSPTHLIKTRGQQVTLRCSSQSGHNTVSWYQQALGQGPQFIFQYYREEENGRGNFPPRFSGLQFPNYSSELNVNALELDDSALYLCASSWGATPNTEAFFGQGTRLTVV.

The rearrangement links TRBV21-1 to TRBJ2-5; TRBD1 is taken as the D call from the table, unchecked against the DNA. TRBV21-1 is a pseudogene segment. This CDR3 has 16 residues. CDR3 sequence (DNA): TGTGCCAGCAGCAAGAAAATCCGGCAGGCTGAAAAGACCCAGTACTTC. This sequence encodes CASSKKIRQAEKTQYF.

The CDR3 region is CASSITTTLDNSPLHF. The CDR3 DNA sequence: TGTGCCAGTAGTATCACAACGACATTGGATAATTCACCCCTCCACTTT. The chain uses TRBV19 and TRBJ1-6; D gene uncertain. This CDR3 region has 16 residues. V lost 3 bases and J 5 bases, leaving 14 bases between the germline ends. Germline CDR1 is LNHDA and CDR2 is SQIVND (reference sequence).

This chain links TRBV14 with TRBJ2-3, with D possibly TRBD2 on 6 matching bases. Germline assignment: CDR1 SGHDN and CDR2 FVKESK. This CDR3 is 15 amino acids long. Trimming removed 1 base from V and 8 bases from J, with 16 bases in between. The CDR3 protein is CASSQGRGLYGTQYF. The CDR3 coding sequence is TGTGCCAGCAGCCAAGGGAGGGGATTGTATGGTACGCAGTATTTT.

This chain joins TRBV4-2 and TRBJ1-3; perhaps TRBD1 as D (6 bases). Trimming stripped 3 bases from V and 0 bases from J, with 12 bases between. Germline loops: CDR1 LGHNA, CDR2 YNFKEQ. The CDR3 is 16 amino acids. CDR3 sequence reads: CASSQVTGSSGNTIYF. DNA of the CDR3: TGTGCCAGCAGCCAGGTCACAGGGAGCTCTGGAAACACCATATATTTT.

The chain carries TRBV4-3 and TRBJ2-3; 9 bases line up with TRBD2. V lost 0 bases and J lost 0; bases outside the gene matches: 10. This CDR3 has 19 residues. CDR1 is LGHNA, CDR2 YSLEER, per germline. The CDR3, as DNA: TGCGCCAGCAGCCAAGATATGGGTCGGCGGGGGGGAAGCACAGATACGCAGTATTTT. This translates into CASSQDMGRRGGSTDTQYF.

This sequence joins TRBV18 and TRBJ2-7; D is undetermined. Germline values: CDR1 KGHSH, CDR2 LQKENI. V was shortened by 3 bases and J by 0 bases, with 9 bases between the two germline ends. The CDR3 consists of 14 residues. The DNA for the CDR3 is TGTGCCAGCTCACCCTCGACAAACTCCTACGAGCAGTACTTC. This codes for CASSPSTNSYEQYF.

The chain joins TRBV19 to TRBJ2-2, with 7 nucleotides matching TRBD2. CDR1 is LNHDA and CDR2 is SQIVND in the germline V gene (reference sequence). Unmatched junction bases numbered 7, after V lost 5 bases and J lost 7 bases. CDR3 length equals 14 residues. CDR3 residues: CASSRGGVSGELFF. DNA of the CDR3: TGTGCCAGTAGTCGCGGGGGTGTCAGCGGGGAGCTGTTTTTT.

This chain connects TRBV21-1 to TRBJ1-6; the table's D call, TRBD1, was not checked against the DNA. TRBV21-1 is termed a pseudogene. This CDR3 is built from 21 residues. Here the CDR3 DNA reads TGTGCCAGCAGCAAATGTTCGGGCAGGGACAAGCTTAACTCCTATAATTCACCCCTCCACTTT. It translates to CASSKCSGRDKLNSYNSPLHF.

The genes are TRBV11-2 and TRBJ2-7; 10 nucleotides match TRBD2. J lost 2 bases, V lost 0 bases, and 13 bases had no gene match. The CDR3 contains 19 residues. Germline loops: CDR1 SGHAT, CDR2 FQNNGV. The CDR3 reads CASSLDSAQRGGQPYEQYF. The CDR3 DNA reads as TGTGCCAGCAGCTTAGATTCCGCCCAGCGGGGGGGCCAACCCTACGAGCAGTACTTC.

This clone has just one count. The V and J genes are TRBV29-1 and TRBJ2-2; D not resolved. CDR3 size: 15 residues. The germline gives CDR1 SQVTM, CDR2 ANQGSEA. The V gene lost 3 bases and the J gene lost 0 bases, with 11 bases spanning the gap. CDR3 bases: TGCAGCGTTGACGTGGCCGGAGCGAACACCGGGGAGCTGTTTTTT. The encoded protein is CSVDVAGANTGELFF.

This clone was counted a few times. The genes are TRBV7-9 and TRBJ2-6; perhaps TRBD2 as D (6 bases). Germline V gene sequence: CDR1 SEHNR, CDR2 FQNEAQ (reference sequence). The CDR3 runs 17 residues. Between the trimmed V and J ends, which lost 5 bases and 2 bases, there was a span of 16 bases. In DNA form, the CDR3 reads TGTGCCAGCAGCCGCCGGCTCGGGGGAGCTGGGGCCAACGTCCTGACTTTC. This sequence encodes CASSRRLGGAGANVLTF.